The 8 T cell receptor beta chains below were found in one sample sequenced in a study of OX40 agonist ivuxolimab in advanced cancers. Clones were sequenced by immunoSEQ multiplex PCR, and TCRdb holds only the in-frame ones, with some missing. The sample lists 35,000 to 55,000 clones; over 75% were seen once. Source: CD4+ or CD8+ T cells sorted from blood, taken in a trial of the OX40 agonist ivuxolimab. The receptors originated from an adult with an advanced solid tumor such as melanoma, head and neck, liver or kidney cancer.

About this clone itself: At one boundary the junction diverges from the germline segment, which might be a read error. J is TRBJ2-5 and V is TRBV7-7; D is possibly TRBD1 or TRBD2 (7 bases each). Near its end, the DNA agrees better with TRBJ2-7, so the J call may be wrong. This CDR3 region has 14 residues. The germline V gene encodes CDR1 SSHAT and CDR2 FNYEAQ (reference sequence). The CDR3: CASSFGQGGYEQYF. CDR3 DNA sequence: TGTGCTAGCAGCTTCGGCCAGGGGGGGTACGAGCAGTACTTC.

This clone was found once. With a far larger clone one base away, a read error is the likely cause. Other nucleotide sequences from this sample produce the same CDR3. The V and J genes are TRBV4-1 and TRBJ2-1; D possibly corresponds to TRBD1 (6 bases). The ends were cut back, 5 bases at V and 9 bases at J, with 17 bases in the middle. The germline CDR1 and CDR2 sequences are MGHRA and YSYEKL. The CDR3 extends over 14 amino acids. The CDR3 loop reads CASSTRQEGAEQFF. The DNA for the CDR3 is TGCGCCAGCAGCACTCGACAGGAAGGGGCTGAGCAGTTCTTC.

The chain uses TRBV5-8 and TRBJ2-7; D is unclear. This CDR3 has 12 amino acids. V shed 2 bases and J shed 3 bases, with 6 bases lying between them. Germline V gives CDR1 SGHTS, CDR2 YDEGEE. Written as DNA, the CDR3 is TGTGCCAGCAGCTTAAGGATCTACGAGCAGTACTTC. Amino acids: CASSLRIYEQYF. The complete variable domain, with remaining parts taken from reference TRBV5-8 and TRBJ2-7, reads EAGVTQSPTHLIKTRGQQATLRCSPISGHTSVYWYQQALGLGLQFLLWYDEGEERNRGNFPPRFSGRQFPNYSSELNVNALELEDSALYLCASSLRIYEQYFGPGTRLTVT.

The chain links TRBV6-5 to TRBJ1-4, with 8 bases aligning to TRBD1. CDR3 length: 14 amino acids. The V and J ends lost 2 bases and 7 bases, in that order; junction bases with no gene match: 3. Germline-derived CDR1 and CDR2 are MNHEY and SVGAGI. The DNA for the CDR3 is TGTGCCAGCAGTTACCCCGACAGGGGTGAAAAACTGTTTTTT. The encoded protein is CASSYPDRGEKLFF.

This chain links TRBV18 with TRBJ2-5; a possible D gene is TRBD1 (6 bases). Trimming took 3 bases from V and 0 from J, leaving 14 bases between them. The CDR3 extends over 16 amino acids. Germline V gene sequence: CDR1 KGHSH, CDR2 LQKENI. CDR3 DNA sequence: TGTGCCAGCTCACCGGACAGCCTTCGAAACCAAGAGACCCAGTACTTC. It translates to CASSPDSLRNQETQYF.

The chain recombines TRBV28 with TRBJ2-2; D remains unclear. The CDR3 consists of 14 residues. V lost 1 base to trimming and J lost 7 bases, with 10 bases between them. The germline V gene encodes CDR1 MDHEN and CDR2 SYDVKM. This CDR3 is CASSLYGVGGELFF. Here the CDR3 DNA reads TGTGCCAGCAGTTTATATGGGGTGGGCGGGGAGCTGTTTTTT.

V gene TRBV18 combines with J gene TRBJ1-4; no firm D call. Germline loops: CDR1 KGHSH, CDR2 LQKENI. The CDR3 extends over 14 amino acids. V was cut by 3 bases and J by 5 bases, with 10 bases left in between. The CDR3 nucleotides read TGTGCCAGCTCACCCCAGAGAGGAAATGAAAAACTGTTTTTT. Amino acids: CASSPQRGNEKLFF.

V gene TRBV5-4 combines with J gene TRBJ2-1; no firm D call. V was trimmed by 5 bases and J by 7 bases, leaving 13 bases between them. CDR3 length equals 13 residues. Germline CDR1 is SGHNT and CDR2 is YYREEE (reference sequence). The CDR3 loop is CASRTRQVNEQFF. The CDR3, as DNA: TGTGCCAGCAGAACACGGCAGGTGAATGAGCAGTTCTTC.